This section outlines one TCR beta chain sequence together with its context. Its target is not known. Profiling relied on immunoSEQ multiplex PCR, and the TCRdb table lists in-frame clones only, not all of them. This table holds about 130,000 clones, 80% to 95% found once. These data originate in a study of T cell responses to AZD1222 COVID-19 vaccine. Findings and caveats of the study: Across the whole spike, CD4 TCRs peaked at regions 160-218 and 743-854. Nearly half of spike-specific TCRs reportedly go after variant regions that carry no mutations. Mostly white British, mostly female donors; authors suggested clonal diversity may be underestimated. Repertoire samples came only from after the peak T cell response.

Germline CDR1 KGHSH, CDR2 LQKENI. This CDR3 region has 16 residues. With 0 bases clipped from V and 2 bases from J, the junction kept 6 bases outside the gene matches. This chain uses TRBV18 with TRBJ1-1, with 7 bases matching TRBD1. The sequence was obtained from an adult who received the AZD1222 COVID-19 vaccine. The source material was peripheral blood, sampled 28 days after the second AZD1222 dose. CDR3 sequence reads: CASSPPTGSYNTEAFF. The DNA of the CDR3 is TGTGCCAGCTCACCACCGACAGGGAGCTACAACACTGAAGCTTTCTTT.